The T cell receptor beta chain under discussion was sequenced for a study of T cell responses to AZD1222 COVID-19 vaccine. This CDR3 has 13 amino acids. The trim removed 9 bases at V and 7 bases at J, leaving 6 bases unmatched. CDR1 is WNHNN, CDR2 SYGVQD, per germline (reference sequence). Study-wide findings and caveats: Researchers took repertoire samples only after the peak T cell response had come. The donor group comprised mostly white British people and more females; the analysis possibly underestimated clonal diversity. CD4 TCRs covered the whole spike, strongest at regions 160-218 and 743-854.

Sequencing used immunoSEQ multiplex PCR; TCRdb keeps in-frame clones, though not all of them. The sample yields more than 85,000 clones, approximately 90% seen once. In this sample, this clone turned up once. No antigen is known for it. The origin of this receptor is an adult in good health. This chain connects TRBV10-1 to TRBJ2-1; 10 bases match TRBD1. Sequences were derived from peripheral blood, sampled on day 0 of AZD1222 vaccination. CDR3 in amino acids: CASTTGQGNEQFF. The CDR3 DNA reads TGCGCCAGTACGACGGGACAGGGGAATGAGCAGTTCTTC.